This T cell receptor (beta chain) was captured by sequencing in a study of blood T cell repertoires in COVID-19. Study summary: Sites in the United States, Italy and Spain provided acute and convalescent COVID-19 samples. Sources were T cells, B-cell-depleted T cells, or PBMCs; the material itself was cDNA or gDNA.

As concerns this clone: The identical CDR3 is also encoded by other nucleotide sequences in the sample.

CDR3 length equals 14 residues. CDR1 and CDR2 (germline): SGHAT, FQDESV (reference sequence). The junction had 3 bases not matched to a gene; V was cut back by 5 bases and J by 1 base. Per the authors' pipeline: For nucleated cells, counts were estimated from reference gene primer amplification. Using immunoSEQ multiplex PCR, the repertoire was profiled, and TCRdb retains in-frame clones only, with some absent. That table furnishes V, J and clone size, whereas the DNA furnished D and trimming. Here the sample spans over 200,000 clones, 88% being singletons. V gene TRBV11-1 combines with J gene TRBJ1-1, with TRBD1 matching 8 bases. Sample: peripheral blood. This TCR was sampled from a man aged 55 to 70 who had recovered from COVID-19. The CDR3 nucleotides read TGTGCCAGCAGCCCAGGACAGGGGAACACTGAAGCTTTCTTT. Translating it yields CASSPGQGNTEAFF.